The next 18 T cell receptor beta chains were all read from a single sample in a study of immune cell composition in non-small cell lung cancer. Normal lung was taken at the farthest possible site, at least 3 cm from tumour. Sequenced by immunoSEQ multiplex PCR; TCRdb stores in-frame clones only, minus some. The sample holds over 1,500 clones, approximately 83% seen once. Sequenced: non-adjacent lung tissue. Receptors were obtained from a human donor with non-small cell lung cancer.

This sequence joins TRBV5-3 and TRBJ2-7; 10 bases match TRBD2. TRBV5-3 is known as an ORF, though its function is uncertain. The CDR3 contains 15 residues. Germline trimming cut 4 bases from V and 3 bases from J; bases unmatched to any gene: 7. Here the CDR3 reads CARSHTSGANYEQYF. CDR3 nucleotides: TGTGCCAGAAGCCATACTAGCGGGGCGAACTACGAGCAGTACTTC.

The chain uses TRBV28 and TRBJ2-7, with TRBD2 identical over 8 bases. With V trimmed by 6 bases and J by 5 bases, 9 bases remained unmatched. This CDR3 has 14 amino acids. Germline CDR1 and CDR2: MDHEN and SYDVKM. DNA of the CDR3: TGTGCCAGCAGCCCCCGGACTAGCTTCCACGAGCAGTACTTC. Its translation: CASSPRTSFHEQYF.

Comments on this clone: Other DNA sequences of this sample code for an identical CDR3. V usage is TRBV27 and J usage is TRBJ1-3, with D unresolved. CDR3 size: 12 residues. V shed 6 bases and J shed 3 bases, with 6 bases lying between them. The germline CDR1 and CDR2 sequences are MNHEY and SMNVEV (reference sequence). DNA of the CDR3: TGTGCCAGCAGCCCAGGTGGAAACACCATATATTTT. The encoded protein is CASSPGGNTIYF.

The chain couples TRBV5-4 to TRBJ1-2; 8 bases match TRBD1. J was trimmed by 7 bases and V by 7 bases; bases with no gene match: 6. This CDR3 has 12 amino acids. Per germline, CDR1 SGHNT and CDR2 YYREEE (reference sequence). The CDR3 sequence is CASRRDRIGYTF. CDR3 nucleotides: TGTGCCAGCCGCCGGGACAGGATTGGCTACACCTTC.

The J gene is TRBJ1-2, the V gene TRBV14; D gene ambiguous. The CDR3 extends over 13 amino acids. CDR1 and CDR2 (germline): SGHDN, FVKESK. The V gene lost 3 bases and the J gene lost 8 bases, with 13 bases spanning the gap. CDR3 sequence: CASSHQPEGGYTF. DNA of the CDR3: TGTGCCAGCAGCCACCAACCCGAGGGCGGCTACACCTTC.

The rearrangement joins TRBV19 to TRBJ2-7, with 11 bases matching TRBD1. The germline gives CDR1 LNHDA, CDR2 SQIVND (reference sequence). CDR3 length equals 12 residues. Trimming removed 9 bases from V and 5 bases from J; junction bases left unmatched: 3. The CDR3: CASRTGGDEQYF. CDR3 nucleotides: TGTGCCAGCCGGACAGGGGGCGACGAGCAGTACTTC.

This chain links TRBV7-9 with TRBJ1-4; D gene ambiguous. The CDR3 is made up of 15 amino acids. The V end lost 5 bases, the J end lost 4 bases, and 14 bases lay between the germline ends. The germline gives CDR1 SEHNR, CDR2 FQNEAQ (reference sequence). CDR3 sequence (DNA): TGTGCCAGCAGCCGCGTCGGACTTGGTAATGAAAAACTGTTTTTT. This encodes CASSRVGLGNEKLFF. The whole variable domain, remainder taken from reference TRBV7-9 and TRBJ1-4, is DTGVSQNPRHKITKRGQNVTFRCDPISEHNRLYWYRQTLGQGPEFLTYFQNEAQLEKSRLLSDRFSAERPKGSFSTLEIQRTEQGDSAMYLCASSRVGLGNEKLFFGSGTQLSVL.

The chain joins TRBV28 to TRBJ2-5; TRBD1 is a possible D gene (6 bases). V was shortened by 6 bases and J by 2 bases, with 13 bases between the two germline ends. Germline CDR1 and CDR2: MDHEN and SYDVKM. The CDR3 covers 14 residues. CDR3 in DNA: TGTGCCAGCAGCCCAGGGGATAGACAAGAGACCCAGTACTTC. This encodes CASSPGDRQETQYF.

The chain is built from TRBV2 and TRBJ2-3, with D maybe TRBD2 (5 bases). In germline, CDR1 is SNHLY, CDR2 FYNNEI. The ends were cut back, 2 bases at V and 4 bases at J, with 10 bases in the middle. The CDR3 is 14 amino acids. CDR3 nucleotide sequence: TGTGCCAGCAGTGAACTAGCCGCCTCAGATACGCAGTATTTT. Translated: CASSELAASDTQYF.

The V call is TRBV5-1, the J call TRBJ2-3; TRBD1 matches 7 bases. CDR1 and CDR2 from the germline V gene are SGHRS and YFSETQ. Trimming cost V 3 bases and J 2 bases; bases outside gene matches: 6. CDR3 length equals 15 residues. The CDR3, as DNA: TGCGCCAGCAGCTCACAGGGGTTCGACACAGATACGCAGTATTTT. Protein sequence: CASSSQGFDTDTQYF.

The CDR3 nucleotides are TGTGCCAGAACGCGGGGGGCCAACGTCCTGACTTTC. It encodes CARTRGANVLTF. The chain joins TRBV27 to TRBJ2-6; no clear D gene. The CDR3 is 12 residues long. From germline, CDR1 is MNHEY and CDR2 SMNVEV (reference sequence). The V gene lost 9 bases and the J gene lost 4 bases, with 7 bases spanning the gap.

This clone occurred a few times. This chain joins TRBV7-9 and TRBJ1-1; D is possibly TRBD1 (5 bases). V shed 1 base and J shed 4 bases, with 19 bases lying between them. Germline CDR1 SEHNR, CDR2 FQNEAQ (reference sequence). This CDR3 has 17 residues. The CDR3 region is CASSLVGGWGQGTEAFF. As DNA, the CDR3 is TGTGCCAGCAGCTTAGTAGGTGGGTGGGGCCAGGGCACTGAAGCTTTCTTT.

This clone was found a few times. The rearrangement joins TRBV19 to TRBJ2-3; 11 bases match TRBD2. CDR3 length: 16 residues. CDR1 is LNHDA and CDR2 is SQIVND in the germline V gene (reference sequence). The J segment lost 7 bases and the V segment lost 0 bases, leaving 6 bases of the junction unmatched. In DNA, the CDR3 is TGTGCCAGTAGTATAGACGGATCTAGCGGGAGGTATACGCAGTATTTT. This codes for CASSIDGSSGRYTQYF.

The CDR3 is CASSLYRDYEQYF. Here the CDR3 DNA reads TGTGCCAGCAGCCTGTACAGGGACTACGAGCAGTACTTC. V is TRBV11-2 and J is TRBJ2-7; maybe TRBD1 (6 bases). The CDR3 totals 13 residues. Germline loops: CDR1 SGHAT, CDR2 FQNNGV. Trimming removed 5 bases at V and 3 bases at J, with 11 bases between.

The chain is built from TRBV2 and TRBJ2-2; no definite D call. CDR3 size: 14 residues. Germline values: CDR1 SNHLY, CDR2 FYNNEI. Deletions cut 10 bases from V and 7 bases from J, with 19 bases between. The CDR3 reads CATSPRYEIGELFF. In DNA, the CDR3 is TGTGCCACCAGCCCCCGCTACGAGATCGGGGAGCTGTTTTTT.

The rearrangement joins TRBV14 to TRBJ2-7; TRBD2 is a possible D gene (5 bases). Trimming removed 3 bases from V and 3 bases from J, with 15 bases in between. There are 15 residues in the CDR3. Germline loops: CDR1 SGHDN, CDR2 FVKESK. The CDR3 protein is CASSHRAGTSYEQYF. The DNA of the CDR3 is TGTGCCAGCAGCCACCGCGCGGGTACTAGCTACGAGCAGTACTTC.

This clone has only one observation. V is TRBV2 and J is TRBJ2-7; the D is unclear. V was cut by 0 bases and J by 6 bases, with 3 bases left in between. CDR1 is SNHLY and CDR2 is FYNNEI in the germline V gene. This CDR3 spans 11 amino acids. CDR3 sequence: CASSEAREQYF. CDR3 nucleotide sequence: TGTGCCAGCAGTGAAGCTCGCGAGCAGTACTTC.

This chain links TRBV5-1 with TRBJ2-2; D may be TRBD1 (6 bases). The CDR3 sequence is 16 residues long. CDR1 SGHRS and CDR2 YFSETQ come from the germline V gene. Trimming removed 0 bases from V and 0 bases from J, with 9 bases in between. CDR3 DNA sequence: TGCGCCAGCAGCTTGGTGGGGGCCTCGAACACCGGGGAGCTGTTTTTT. This translates into CASSLVGASNTGELFF.